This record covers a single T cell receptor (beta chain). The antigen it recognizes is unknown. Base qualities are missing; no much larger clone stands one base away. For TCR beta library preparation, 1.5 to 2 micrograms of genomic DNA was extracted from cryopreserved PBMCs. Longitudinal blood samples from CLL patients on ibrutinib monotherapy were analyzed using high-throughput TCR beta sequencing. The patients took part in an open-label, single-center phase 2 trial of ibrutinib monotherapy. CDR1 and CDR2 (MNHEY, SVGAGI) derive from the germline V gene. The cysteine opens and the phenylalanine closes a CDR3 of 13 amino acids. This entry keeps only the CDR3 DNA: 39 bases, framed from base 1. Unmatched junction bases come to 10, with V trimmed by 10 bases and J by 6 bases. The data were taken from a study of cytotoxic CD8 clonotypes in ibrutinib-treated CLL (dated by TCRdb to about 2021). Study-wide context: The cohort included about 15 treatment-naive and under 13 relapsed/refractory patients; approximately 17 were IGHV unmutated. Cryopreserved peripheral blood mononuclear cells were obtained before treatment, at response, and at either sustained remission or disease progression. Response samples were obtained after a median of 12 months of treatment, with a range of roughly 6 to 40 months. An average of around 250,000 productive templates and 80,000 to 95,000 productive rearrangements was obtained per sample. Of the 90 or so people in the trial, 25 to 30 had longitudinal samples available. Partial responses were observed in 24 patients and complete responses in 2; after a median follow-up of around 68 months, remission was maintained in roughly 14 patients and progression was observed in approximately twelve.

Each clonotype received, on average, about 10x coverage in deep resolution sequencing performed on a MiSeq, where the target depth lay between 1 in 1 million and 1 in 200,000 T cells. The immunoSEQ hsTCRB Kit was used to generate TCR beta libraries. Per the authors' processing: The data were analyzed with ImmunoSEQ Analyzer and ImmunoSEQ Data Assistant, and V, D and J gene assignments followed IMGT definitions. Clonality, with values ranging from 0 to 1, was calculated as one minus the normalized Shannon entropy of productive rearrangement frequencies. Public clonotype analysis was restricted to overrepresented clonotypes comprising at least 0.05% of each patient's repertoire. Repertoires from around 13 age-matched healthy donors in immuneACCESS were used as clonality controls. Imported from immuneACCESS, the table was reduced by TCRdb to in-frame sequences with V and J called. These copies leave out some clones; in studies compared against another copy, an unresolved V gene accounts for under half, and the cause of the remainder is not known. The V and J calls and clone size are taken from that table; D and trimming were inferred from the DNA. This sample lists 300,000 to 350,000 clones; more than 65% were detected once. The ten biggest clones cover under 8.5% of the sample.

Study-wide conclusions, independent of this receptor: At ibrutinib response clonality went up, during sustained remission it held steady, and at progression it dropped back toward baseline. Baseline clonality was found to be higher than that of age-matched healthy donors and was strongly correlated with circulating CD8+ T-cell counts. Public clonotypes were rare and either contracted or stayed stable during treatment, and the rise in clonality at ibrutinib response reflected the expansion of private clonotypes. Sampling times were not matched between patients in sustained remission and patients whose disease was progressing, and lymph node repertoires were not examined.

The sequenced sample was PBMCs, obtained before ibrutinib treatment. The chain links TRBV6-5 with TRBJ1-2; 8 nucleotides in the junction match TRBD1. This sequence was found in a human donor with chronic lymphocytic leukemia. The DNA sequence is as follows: TGTGCCATCCGCAGGGGGCGCGGAGATGGCTACACCTTC. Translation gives CAIRRGRGDGYTF.